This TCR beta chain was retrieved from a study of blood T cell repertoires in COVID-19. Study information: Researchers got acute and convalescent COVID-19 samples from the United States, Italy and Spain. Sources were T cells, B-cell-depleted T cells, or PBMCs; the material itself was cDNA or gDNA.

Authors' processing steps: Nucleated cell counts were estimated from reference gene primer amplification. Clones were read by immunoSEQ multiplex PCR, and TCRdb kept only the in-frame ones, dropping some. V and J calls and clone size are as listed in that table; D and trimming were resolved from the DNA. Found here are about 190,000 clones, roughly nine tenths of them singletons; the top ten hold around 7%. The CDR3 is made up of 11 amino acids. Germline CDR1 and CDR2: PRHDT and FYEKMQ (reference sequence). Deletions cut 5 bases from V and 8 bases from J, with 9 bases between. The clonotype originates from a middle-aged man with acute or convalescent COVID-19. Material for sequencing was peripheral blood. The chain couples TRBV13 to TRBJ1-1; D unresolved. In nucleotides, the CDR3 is TGTGCCAGCAGCGCCTACAGAGAAGCTTTCTTT. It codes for CASSAYREAFF.